These T cell receptor beta chains were read from a single sample in a study of control samples from healthy donors and cancer patients. The assay was immunoSEQ multiplex PCR, and TCRdb's table has in-frame clones only and misses some. The sample carries almost 40,000 clones, about four fifths recorded once. The sample consisted of PBMCs. The source is a woman aged 55-70 years with lung cancer. The CDR3 runs from the conserved cysteine through the conserved F or W. Some rows have no size entry. The others give once, few or many, or a class for an expanded clone.

cdr3_aa	j_call	v_call	clone_size
CASSFGGLGPQHF	TRBJ1-5	TRBV5-5	-
CASSTIRQNEAFF	TRBJ1-1	TRBV4-1	-
CASSSQYGYTF	TRBJ1-2	TRBV28	-
CASSFTGPTYEQYF	TRBJ2-7	TRBV7-2	-
CASSVVTGELGQETQYF	TRBJ2-5	TRBV9	-
CASSYSGTGTYGYTF	TRBJ1-2	TRBV6-5	few
CASSQNLAGVGEQFF	TRBJ2-1	TRBV3-1/TRBV3-2	-
CASSPGTSGSLSTDTQYF	TRBJ2-3	TRBV18	-
CASSPLGISYEQYF	TRBJ2-7	TRBV5-1	-
CAEGLAGSNTGELFF	TRBJ2-2	TRBV6-5	medium-sized
CASSPPKRGQNTDTQYF	TRBJ2-3	TRBV18	-
CASSRGPGLQGYF	TRBJ2-3	TRBV18	-
CASSPFPAGSYNEQFF	TRBJ2-1	TRBV7-8	-
CASRVTGGQVTDTQYF	TRBJ2-3	TRBV10-1	-
CASSPGEAGGANVLTF	TRBJ2-6	TRBV11-3	-
CASRADGITEAFF	TRBJ1-1	TRBV12-3/TRBV12-4	-
CASSQGTRLFF	TRBJ2-1	TRBV4-3	-
CASAPRFDEQFF	TRBJ2-1	TRBV12-5	once
CASSEKGQGTPNEQFF	TRBJ2-1	TRBV6-1	-
CASSSSGMQPQHF	TRBJ1-5	TRBV7-2	-
CASSPRVGTDTQYF	TRBJ2-3	TRBV5-1	once
CASSLTGLTNEKLFF	TRBJ1-4	TRBV4-1	-
CASSQVDLSYNEQFF	TRBJ2-1	TRBV3-1/TRBV3-2	-
CASSLKDSVSPLHF	TRBJ1-6	TRBV7-9	-
CASLTGGSYNSPLHF	TRBJ1-6	TRBV2	once
CASRQRGGYTF	TRBJ1-2	TRBV2	-
CASSQGTGGPTDTQYF	TRBJ2-3	TRBV7-3	-
CASSLVGGDENTIYF	TRBJ1-3	TRBV11-2	-
CASSYSGGPDTQYF	TRBJ2-3	TRBV5-5	-
CASTPTGSSYEQYF	TRBJ2-7	TRBV27	-
CASTAGPNTEAFF	TRBJ1-1	TRBV6-6	-
CASSQTEDTQYF	TRBJ2-3	TRBV6-6	-
CASSLIGQGAYEKLFF	TRBJ1-4	TRBV7-2	once
CASNVHPGVYNSPLHF	TRBJ1-6	TRBV19	-
CATSDSPGHSEQFF	TRBJ2-1	TRBV24-1	-
CASSFGLGNTIYF	TRBJ1-3	TRBV7-2	-
CASMDDLNEKLFF	TRBJ1-4	TRBV25-1	-
CASSPFGRSYGYTF	TRBJ1-2	TRBV5-1	-
CASSPPRGADGANVLTF	TRBJ2-6	TRBV5-6	-
CASYGGYYNEQFF	TRBJ2-1	TRBV6-5	-
CASWTGRNNYGYTF	TRBJ1-2	TRBV19	-
CASSPPGTGRTEQYF	TRBJ2-7	TRBV28	-